The present entry profiles one T cell receptor beta chain with its context. In its sample, this clone comes out as medium-sized (0.01 to 0.1%). What antigen it recognizes has not been identified. The record has no base qualities; no much larger clone is one base away. V was cut back by 6 bases and J by 3 bases, leaving a gap of 12 bases between them. Its CDR3 holds 14 amino acids, cysteine through phenylalanine. Kept here is only the CDR3 DNA, which spans 42 bases and is read in frame from base 1. The germline V gene (reference sequence) sets CDR1 to PRHDT and CDR2 to FYEKMQ. The data are from a study of PD-1 blockade in classical Hodgkin lymphoma (dated by TCRdb to the early 2020s). For the study in its entirety: Nivolumab dosing was 3 mg/kg intravenously every 2 weeks, continuing until either disease progression or unacceptable toxicity. To define a peripheral blood immune signature of response to PD-1 blockade in classical Hodgkin lymphoma, the study combined TCR beta sequencing with CyTOF. Findings and caveats that apply to the study as a whole: Patients starting nivolumab less than 1 year after ASCT had lower diversity and were excluded from later analyses to avoid confounding by immune reconstitution. Trial patients achieving complete response had baseline diversity similar to newly diagnosed patients, whereas partial responders and progressors had significantly lower diversity. The study was restricted to a single clinical trial cohort, and the causes of repertoire differences, possibly disease activity or prior therapy, were left undefined. Baseline TCR diversity was reported to be lower in newly diagnosed patients than in healthy donors and to be lower still in relapsed/refractory patients. CD4+ but not CD8+ TCR diversity rose significantly by C4D1 (p=0.0027 vs p=0.16), most apparent in complete responders (p=0.02).

The Qiagen DNeasy kit was used to extract genomic DNA both from unsorted PBMCs and from the negatively selected CD4+ and CD8+ fractions. Amplification of TCR beta CDR3 regions was done by immunoSEQ multiplex PCR with primers that anneal to V and J segments. A synthetic immune receptor repertoire was used to minimize amplification bias, and any remaining bias was removed computationally after sequencing. From the authors' description of their analysis: Custom Python scripts were used to quantify repertoire diversity as the Shannon entropy index. Unsorted, CD4+ and CD8+ repertoires were examined separately, except in combined analyses, for which CD4+ and CD8+ sequences were merged in silico. Clonal expansion was defined as at least a 2-fold frequency increase after treatment relative to C1D1, with a pseudocount of 0.5 for undetected baseline clones. Singleton clones were defined as clones with 0 or 1 copy at C1D1, and non-singleton clones were defined as clones with 2 or more copies. By matching protein sequences in sorted samples from the same patient, clones expanded in unsorted samples were annotated as CD4+, CD8+ or unknown. Wilcoxon tests on paired samples were used to test changes in diversity from C1D1 to C4D1. TCRdb retrieved this table from immuneACCESS and kept in-frame rearrangements only. Not all clones are present; in checked studies, unresolved V genes account for under half, and no reason is known for the remainder. V, J and clone size reflect that table, while D and trimming were determined from the DNA. Within this sample are about 58,000 clones, with approximately 90% of them counted one time only. The ten biggest clones cover under 11% of the sample.

Reading the label with the study, this specimen's time point is: cycle 2 day 1 (C2D1) of nivolumab. Every trial patient had relapsed after autologous stem cell transplantation, and cohorts A, B and C differed in prior brentuximab vedotin exposure. The trial cohort included fewer than 60 patients with relapsed/refractory classical Hodgkin lymphoma, and each patient had a best overall response of complete response, partial response or progressive disease. Trial patients were treated with single-agent nivolumab in the multi-cohort phase II CheckMate 205 trial. An independent review committee assessed best overall response by applying the 2007 International Working Group response criteria. PBMCs from the trial were collected at three points: immediately before nivolumab initiation (C1D1), and during therapy at cycle 2 day 1 and cycle 4 day 1. After peripheral blood was drawn into 8 mL Vacutainer Cell Preparation Tubes, PBMCs were isolated by centrifugation and then cryopreserved.

The V and J segments used are TRBV13 and TRBJ2-1; the D gene is possibly TRBD1, with 6 bases matching. The sequenced sample was peripheral blood mononuclear cells (PBMCs), obtained before the second cycle of nivolumab. The receptor comes from a human donor with classical Hodgkin lymphoma. The sequenced DNA: TGTGCCAGCAGTCTTGGACAGTACTACAATGAGCAGTTCTTC. The encoded protein is CASSLGQYYNEQFF.